This passage covers 15 T cell receptor beta chains from one sample sequenced in a study of blood T cell repertoires in COVID-19. Libraries were prepared by immunoSEQ multiplex PCR; TCRdb keeps only in-frame clonotypes and omits some of them. The sample has just under 250,000 clones, 86% seen once. Material for sequencing was peripheral blood. These receptors were obtained from a woman younger than 45 who had recovered from COVID-19.

This clone was counted a single time. This chain links TRBV3-1 (or the pseudogene TRBV3-2) with TRBJ2-1; 10 bases fit TRBD2. After removal of 4 bases from V and 4 bases from J, the junction contained 4 bases not matched to a gene. The CDR3 loop spans 15 amino acids. Germline V gene data show CDR1 as LGHDT and CDR2 as YNNKEL (reference sequence). The CDR3 protein is CASSLGLARYNEQFF. CDR3 coding DNA: TGTGCCAGCAGCCTGGGACTAGCGAGGTACAATGAGCAGTTCTTC.

This clone was observed a few times. The chain is built from TRBV9 and TRBJ2-5, with 9 nucleotides matching TRBD2. V gave up 0 bases and J gave up 1 base; unmatched junction bases: 4. CDR1 and CDR2 (germline): SGDLS, YYNGEE. The CDR3 contains 16 residues. The DNA for the CDR3 is TGTGCCAGCAGCGTAGGGGCTAGCGGGGCCCAAGAGACCCAGTACTTC. Translating it yields CASSVGASGAQETQYF.

This chain joins TRBV6-2 or TRBV6-3 and TRBJ2-7, with a weak D call TRBD2 (5 bases). CDR3 length: 14 residues. The V end lost 6 bases, the J end lost 3 bases, and 15 bases lay between the germline ends. The germline gives CDR1 MNHEY, CDR2 SVGEGT. The CDR3 spells CASSPRGTYYEQYF. The DNA of the CDR3 is TGTGCCAGCAGCCCTCGGGGAACATACTACGAGCAGTACTTC.

This clone was seen just once. J is TRBJ1-6 and V is TRBV12-5, with D possibly TRBD1 on 6 matching bases. V dropped 3 bases and J dropped 11 bases, with 11 bases sitting between them. The CDR3 is 13 residues long. Germline values: CDR1 LGHNT, CDR2 FRNRAP. CDR3 region: CASGFGGPTPLHF. The CDR3 DNA reads TGTGCTAGTGGTTTCGGGGGGCCTACACCCCTCCACTTT.

Only one count was recorded for this clone. The CDR3 DNA is TGTGCCAGCAAGTCCGGAGGGAAGCCGGGGTATGGCTACACCTTC. It is translated as CASKSGGKPGYGYTF. This chain connects TRBV6-5 to TRBJ1-2; the D is unclear. The ends were cut back, 7 bases at V and 5 bases at J, with 20 bases in the middle. The CDR3 has 15 residues. Per germline, CDR1 MNHEY and CDR2 SVGAGI.

The gene calls are TRBV11-2 and TRBJ2-7, with 7 bases fitting TRBD1. Germline loops: CDR1 SGHAT, CDR2 FQNNGV. CDR3 length equals 13 residues. With V trimmed by 5 bases and J by 3 bases, 4 bases remained unmatched. The CDR3 loop is CASSVTGDYEQYF. Written as DNA, the CDR3 is TGTGCCAGCAGCGTTACAGGGGACTACGAGCAGTACTTC.

This chain connects TRBV3-1 (or the pseudogene TRBV3-2) to TRBJ2-7, with 8 bases lining up with TRBD2. The CDR3 consists of 15 residues. From germline, CDR1 is LGHDT and CDR2 YNNKEL (reference sequence). The junction had 5 bases not matched to a gene; V was cut back by 0 bases and J by 4 bases. This CDR3 reads CASSQEPGGGYEQYF. The CDR3 DNA is TGTGCCAGCAGCCAAGAACCCGGGGGGGGATACGAGCAGTACTTC.

The chain couples TRBV5-1 to TRBJ2-1, with 7 bases aligning to TRBD1. The CDR3 is 13 residues long. J was trimmed by 9 bases and V by 0 bases; bases with no gene match: 3. Looked up from germline, CDR1 is SGHRS and CDR2 is YFSETQ. CDR3 DNA: TGCGCCAGCAGCTTGGCCAAGGGGGCTGAGCAGTTCTTC. It encodes CASSLAKGAEQFF.

This clone appeared a single time. The rearrangement links TRBV25-1 to TRBJ2-1; 7 bases agree with TRBD1. Germline trimming cut 6 bases from V and 4 bases from J; bases unmatched to any gene: 18. Looked up from germline, CDR1 is MGHDK and CDR2 is SYGVNS. The CDR3 is 18 amino acids. CDR3 region: CASSPKASTGASYNEQFF. CDR3 coding DNA: TGTGCCAGCAGCCCCAAGGCGAGTACAGGGGCTTCGTACAATGAGCAGTTCTTC. Full variable domain (missing parts from reference TRBV25-1 and TRBJ2-1): EADIYQTPRYLVIGTGKKITLECSQTMGHDKMYWYQQDPGMELHLIHYSYGVNSTEKGDLSSESTVSRIRTEHFPLTLESARPSHTSQYLCASSPKASTGASYNEQFFGPGTRLTVL.

The V gene is TRBV30, the J gene TRBJ1-1; D perhaps matches TRBD1 (5 bases). In germline, CDR1 is GTSNPN, CDR2 SVGIG (reference sequence). The CDR3 spans 15 residues. Deletions cut 4 bases from V and 0 bases from J, with 15 bases between. CDR3 loop: CAWTRDRAMNTEAFF. The CDR3 DNA sequence: TGTGCCTGGACCAGAGACAGAGCAATGAACACTGAAGCTTTCTTT.

V is TRBV5-6 and J is TRBJ2-3; 8 positions agree with TRBD1. The V segment lost 3 bases and the J segment 1 base; nucleotides outside the gene matches: 4. CDR3 length equals 15 residues. CDR1 is SGHDT and CDR2 is YYEEEE in the germline V gene. CDR3 region: CASSSPGQGTDTQYF. CDR3 DNA: TGTGCCAGCAGCTCGCCGGGACAGGGCACAGATACGCAGTATTTT.

The chain employs TRBV5-4 and TRBJ1-2; D is possibly TRBD1 (5 bases). V lost 4 bases and J lost 7, with 11 bases in between. The germline CDR1 and CDR2 sequences are SGHNT and YYREEE (reference sequence). The CDR3 is made up of 12 amino acids. CDR3 residues: CASSPGLGGYTF. CDR3 bases: TGTGCCAGCAGCCCGGGACTGGGTGGCTACACCTTC.

The chain uses TRBV7-3 and TRBJ2-3; TRBD2 might be the D (6 bases). CDR1 SGHTA and CDR2 FQGTGA come from the germline V gene. The CDR3 length is 12 residues. V was clipped by 5 bases and J by 9 bases, with 12 bases between them. This CDR3 is CASSRPGETQYF. The CDR3 nucleotides read TGTGCCAGCAGCCGCCCGGGGGAAACGCAGTATTTT.

This clone was seen only once. CDR3 residues: CASSILAGNYGYTF. The CDR3 nucleotides read TGTGCCAGTAGTATTCTAGCAGGCAACTATGGCTACACCTTC. The rearrangement links TRBV19 to TRBJ1-2; D is ambiguous. Between the trimmed V and J ends, which lost 3 bases and 2 bases, there was a span of 10 bases. Looked up from germline, CDR1 is LNHDA and CDR2 is SQIVND (reference sequence). The CDR3 loop spans 14 amino acids.

The chain uses TRBV6-5 and TRBJ1-2; 9 nucleotides agree with TRBD1. The CDR3 totals 15 residues. CDR1 is MNHEY, CDR2 SVGAGI, per germline. The V segment lost 7 bases and the J segment 4 bases; nucleotides outside the gene matches: 10. CDR3 DNA: TGTGCCAGCAAGACCGGGACAGGGCTAGGCTATGGCTACACCTTC. Translation: CASKTGTGLGYGYTF.